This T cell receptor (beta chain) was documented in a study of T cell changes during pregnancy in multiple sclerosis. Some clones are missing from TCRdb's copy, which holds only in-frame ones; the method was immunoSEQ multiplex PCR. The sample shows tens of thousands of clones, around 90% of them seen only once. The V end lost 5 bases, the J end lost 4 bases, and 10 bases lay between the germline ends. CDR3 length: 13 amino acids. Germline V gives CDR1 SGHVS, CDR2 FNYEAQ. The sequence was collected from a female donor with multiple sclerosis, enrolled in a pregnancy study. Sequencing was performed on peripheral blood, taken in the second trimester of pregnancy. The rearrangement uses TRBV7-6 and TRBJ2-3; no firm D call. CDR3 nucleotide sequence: TGTGCCAGCAGCCCTCTCATAGCAGATACGCAGTATTTT. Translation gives CASSPLIADTQYF.